This T cell receptor beta chain originates from a study of T cell responses to AZD1222 COVID-19 vaccine. As for this clone: Its antigen remains unknown. Compared with germline, one end of the junction differs, possibly owing to a read error.

Points from the study as a whole: White British people made up most donors, females outnumbered males, and clonal diversity was possibly underestimated.

Data came from immunoSEQ multiplex PCR; TCRdb stores just in-frame clones and leaves some out. Among about 110,000 clones listed, roughly 91% were seen once. Germline V lookup: CDR1 MNHEY, CDR2 SVGAGI. This CDR3 is 11 amino acids long. The gene calls are TRBV6-5 and TRBJ1-5; D gene ambiguous. Sample: peripheral blood, taken on day 0 of AZD1222 vaccination. This receptor was identified in an adult in good health. As DNA, the CDR3 is TGTGCCAGCAGTTATGGCGCGACGTACTTTTTT. It yields the protein CASSYGATYFF.